These T cell receptor beta chains were read from a single sample in a study of T cell responses to AZD1222 COVID-19 vaccine. Measured with immunoSEQ multiplex PCR; TCRdb has only the in-frame clones, and not every one. The sample records 160,000 or so clones, 90% being singletons. Here the sequenced sample was peripheral blood, taken 28 days after the second dose of the MenACWY control vaccine. These receptors originate from an adult who received the MenACWY meningococcal vaccine as a control. Both conserved end residues are part of each CDR3.

V gene,CDR3 protein
TRBV27,CASSQVQGSYNEQFF
TRBV7-9,CASSSGQGDEKLFF
TRBV7-9,CASSELGLTAVGDTF
TRBV6-5,CASIPDSLGNTIYF
TRBV12-3/TRBV12-4,CASSVSGEQYF
TRBV19,CASSIESWTGNTEAFF
TRBV5-1,CASSVRDRLNYGYTF
TRBV2,CASSRGNGYTF
TRBV7-2,CASSLAGGAVPYEQYF
TRBV6-5,CASQPNRGVGELFF